What follows are 20 T cell receptor beta chains derived from one specimen sequenced in a study of blood T cell repertoires in COVID-19. The data were produced by immunoSEQ multiplex PCR, yet TCRdb's version contains in-frame clones alone and is incomplete. The table has nearly 60,000 clones, around 87% seen once. Specimen: peripheral blood. The receptors originated from a man aged 55 to 70 with active COVID-19.

CDR3 coding DNA: TGTGCCAGCAGTTCGGGAGACACTGAAGCTTTCTTT. Amino acid sequence: CASSSGDTEAFF. The chain has TRBV28 and TRBJ1-1; the D is unclear. There are 12 residues in the CDR3. Looked up from germline, CDR1 is MDHEN and CDR2 is SYDVKM. With 4 bases removed from V and 3 bases from J, the gap between germline ends came to 6 bases.

This clone was seen a handful of times. This chain joins TRBV2 and TRBJ2-7; 7 nucleotides agree with TRBD2. V was pared by 6 bases and J by 3 bases, with 5 bases of the junction left unmatched. CDR1 and CDR2 (germline): SNHLY, FYNNEI. This CDR3 contains 13 residues. The CDR3 region has the DNA TGTGCCAGCAGCGGACTAGTCGTCTACGAGCAGTACTTC. Protein: CASSGLVVYEQYF.

V and J are TRBV9 and TRBJ2-7, with 7 nucleotides matching TRBD2. With 4 bases clipped from V and 7 bases from J, the junction kept 8 bases outside the gene matches. The V gene's germline CDR1 is SGDLS and CDR2 YYNGEE. The CDR3 covers 13 residues. Here the CDR3 reads CASSPTSVEEQYF. In DNA, the CDR3 is TGTGCCAGCAGCCCTACTAGCGTAGAAGAGCAGTACTTC.

This chain joins TRBV5-1 and TRBJ1-5, with a possible D match to TRBD1 (6 bases). The germline V gene has CDR1 SGHRS and CDR2 YFSETQ. The CDR3 runs to 14 residues. Deletions cut 0 bases from V and 7 bases from J, with 11 bases between. CDR3 DNA sequence: TGCGCCAGCAGCTTGGACCAGGGGAACCAGCCCCAGCATTTT. Its protein product is CASSLDQGNQPQHF.

The rearrangement links TRBV10-3 to TRBJ2-7; 10 nucleotides line up with TRBD2. Germline V gene sequence: CDR1 ENHRY, CDR2 SYGVKD. Losses at the gene ends were 8 bases for V and 4 bases for J; bases not matched to a gene: 11. The CDR3 loop spans 15 amino acids. The CDR3 bases are TGTGCCATCGGTGTAGCGGGGGGTAACTTTTACGAGCAGTACTTC. It specifies CAIGVAGGNFYEQYF.

This sequence joins TRBV4-1 and TRBJ2-5, with a weak D call TRBD2 (5 bases). This CDR3 contains 16 residues. Germline V lookup: CDR1 MGHRA, CDR2 YSYEKL. V was clipped by 2 bases and J by 5 bases, with 18 bases between them. The chain's CDR3 is CASSQFPGIQFETQYF. The CDR3 region has the DNA TGCGCCAGCAGCCAATTTCCCGGGATACAGTTCGAGACCCAGTACTTC.

The V gene is TRBV9, the J gene TRBJ1-2; TRBD1 agrees at 9 bases. The CDR3 has 15 amino acids. Germline loops: CDR1 SGDLS, CDR2 YYNGEE. After removal of 0 bases from V and 4 bases from J, the junction contained 4 bases not matched to a gene. Here the CDR3 reads CASSVVGTGLYGYTF. CDR3 bases: TGTGCCAGCAGCGTAGTAGGGACAGGGCTCTATGGCTACACCTTC.

The chain couples TRBV5-6 to TRBJ1-1; no definite D call. Trimming pared 0 bases from V and 1 base from J, leaving 7 bases between. CDR3 size: 14 residues. Looked up from germline, CDR1 is SGHDT and CDR2 is YYEEEE. CDR3 region: CASSLGHPNTEAFF. The CDR3 nucleotides read TGTGCCAGCAGCTTGGGACACCCGAACACTGAAGCTTTCTTT.

This chain joins TRBV10-3 and TRBJ2-5; TRBD2 matches 8 bases. This CDR3 spans 14 amino acids. Germline V gives CDR1 ENHRY, CDR2 SYGVKD. The ends lost 5 bases at V and 5 bases at J; junction bases unmatched: 7. CDR3 sequence (DNA): TGTGCCATCAGTCCCTTAAGCGGGAGTGAGACCCAGTACTTC. This encodes CAISPLSGSETQYF.

The chain combines TRBV15 with TRBJ2-5; maybe TRBD1 (6 bases). The CDR3 covers 16 residues. The V and J ends lost 5 bases and 2 bases respectively, with 18 bases between them. Germline values: CDR1 LNHNV, CDR2 YYDKDF (reference sequence). CDR3 bases: TGTGCCACCAGCTGGGCCGCGCAGGGGAATCAAGAGACCCAGTACTTC. This encodes CATSWAAQGNQETQYF.

V is TRBV28 and J is TRBJ2-7, with D tentatively TRBD2 (6 bases). Trimming cost V 4 bases and J 2 bases, with 12 bases left between them. This CDR3 contains 14 residues. Germline CDR1 is MDHEN and CDR2 is SYDVKM. CDR3 residues: CASSYQRRAYEQYF. For the CDR3, the DNA is TGTGCCAGCAGTTATCAGAGGAGGGCCTACGAGCAGTACTTC.

The chain recombines TRBV5-4 with TRBJ1-2; D unresolved. Germline assignment: CDR1 SGHNT and CDR2 YYREEE (reference sequence). This CDR3 region has 14 residues. V was shortened by 2 bases and J by 4 bases, with 12 bases between the two germline ends. CDR3 nucleotides: TGTGCCAGCAGCTTTGCGGGGATGGGCTATGGCTACACCTTC. It is translated as CASSFAGMGYGYTF.

This clone turned up a few times. The V call is TRBV5-1, the J call TRBJ2-3; 8 nucleotides match TRBD2. V gave up 5 bases and J gave up 0 bases; unmatched junction bases: 8. This CDR3 is 16 amino acids long. Germline V CDR1 and CDR2: SGHRS, YFSETQ. CDR3 in amino acids: CASSPGGADSTDTQYF. DNA for the CDR3: TGCGCCAGCAGTCCCGGGGGGGCAGATAGCACAGATACGCAGTATTTT.

In this sample, this clone turned up a few times. The V and J genes are TRBV18 and TRBJ2-7; D call uncertain. CDR3 size: 16 residues. Trimming took 3 bases from V and 9 from J, leaving 24 bases between them. The germline CDR1 and CDR2 sequences are KGHSH and LQKENI. The CDR3 loop reads CASSPGADSMATGQYF. Here the CDR3 DNA reads TGTGCCAGCTCACCCGGAGCCGACTCTATGGCTACTGGGCAGTACTTC.

The V gene is TRBV28, the J gene TRBJ2-3; TRBD2 agrees at 13 bases. The J segment lost 0 bases and the V segment lost 5 bases, leaving 14 bases of the junction unmatched. Germline V gene lookup returns CDR1 MDHEN and CDR2 SYDVKM. There are 20 residues in the CDR3. This CDR3 reads CASSLTPSTSGRRSTDTQYF. As DNA, the CDR3 is TGTGCCAGCAGTCTTACACCGTCGACTAGCGGGAGGCGAAGCACAGATACGCAGTATTTT.

This chain joins TRBV28 and TRBJ2-7, with D perhaps matching TRBD1 (6 bases). The length of the CDR3 is 14 residues. CDR1 and CDR2 from the germline V gene are MDHEN and SYDVKM. V dropped 5 bases and J dropped 5 bases, with 16 bases sitting between them. CDR3 protein: CASSLQDRSHEQYF. The CDR3 coding sequence is TGTGCCAGCAGTCTCCAAGACAGGTCCCACGAGCAGTACTTC. The variable domain in full, completed from reference TRBV28 and TRBJ2-7, reads DVKVTQSSRYLVKRTGEKVFLECVQDMDHENMFWYRQDPGLGLRLIYFSYDVKMKEKGDIPEGYSVSREKKERFSLILESASTNQTSMYLCASSLQDRSHEQYFGPGTRLTVT.

The chain has TRBV6-5 and TRBJ1-1; TRBD1 might be the D (5 bases). Germline CDR1 reads MNHEY; CDR2 reads SVGAGI. The V gene lost 6 bases and the J gene lost 0 bases, with 8 bases spanning the gap. This CDR3 contains 13 residues. As DNA, the CDR3 is TGTGCCAGCAGGGGGGGACTGAACACTGAAGCTTTCTTT. It codes for CASRGGLNTEAFF.

This clone was seen a single time. The gene calls are TRBV29-1 and TRBJ2-7; 7 bases align to TRBD1. Germline loops: CDR1 SQVTM, CDR2 ANQGSEA. With V trimmed by 7 bases and J by 6 bases, 3 bases remained unmatched. This CDR3 contains 10 residues. CDR3 coding DNA: TGCAGCGCAGGGGGTGTCGAGCAGTACTTC. Residues: CSAGGVEQYF.

The J gene is TRBJ2-7, the V gene TRBV28, with 11 positions matching TRBD2. CDR1 MDHEN and CDR2 SYDVKM come from the germline V gene. CDR3 length equals 18 residues. The ends lost 4 bases at V and 7 bases at J; junction bases unmatched: 18. CDR3 coding DNA: TGTGCCAGCAGTTGGACTAGCGGGCCCTCTGGGTCGACGGGGGAGCAGTACTTC. It translates to CASSWTSGPSGSTGEQYF.

This chain connects TRBV7-9 to TRBJ2-7, with D possibly TRBD2 on 6 matching bases. The CDR3 runs to 17 residues. CDR1 is SEHNR and CDR2 is FQNEAQ in the germline V gene (reference sequence). With 1 base removed from V and 5 bases from J, the gap between germline ends came to 21 bases. The CDR3 region is CASSLGLLTSFGNEQYF. The DNA for the CDR3 is TGTGCCAGCAGCTTAGGGCTACTGACTAGTTTCGGAAACGAGCAGTACTTC.